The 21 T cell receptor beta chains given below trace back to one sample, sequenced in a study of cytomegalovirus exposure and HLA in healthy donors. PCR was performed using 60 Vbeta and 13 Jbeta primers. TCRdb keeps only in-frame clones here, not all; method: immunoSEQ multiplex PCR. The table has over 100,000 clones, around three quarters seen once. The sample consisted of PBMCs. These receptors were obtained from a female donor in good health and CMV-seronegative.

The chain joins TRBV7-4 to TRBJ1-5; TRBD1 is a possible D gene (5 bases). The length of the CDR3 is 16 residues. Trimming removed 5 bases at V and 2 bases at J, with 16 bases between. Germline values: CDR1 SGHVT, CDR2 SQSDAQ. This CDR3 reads CASSQSRAWGNQPQHF. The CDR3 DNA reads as TGTGCCAGCAGCCAGTCCAGGGCTTGGGGCAATCAGCCCCAGCATTTT.

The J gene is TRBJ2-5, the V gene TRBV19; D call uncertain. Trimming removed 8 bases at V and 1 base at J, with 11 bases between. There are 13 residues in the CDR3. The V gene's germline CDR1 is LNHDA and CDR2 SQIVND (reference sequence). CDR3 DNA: TGTGCCAGTTCGTGGGCACCCCAAGAGACCCAGTACTTC. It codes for CASSWAPQETQYF.

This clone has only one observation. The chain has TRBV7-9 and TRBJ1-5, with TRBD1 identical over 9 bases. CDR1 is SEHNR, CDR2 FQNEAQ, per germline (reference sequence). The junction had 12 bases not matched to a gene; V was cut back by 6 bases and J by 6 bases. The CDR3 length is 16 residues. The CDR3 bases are TGTGCCAGCAGTTCCGCCGGGACAGGGTTAAGTCAGCCCCAGCATTTT. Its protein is CASSSAGTGLSQPQHF.

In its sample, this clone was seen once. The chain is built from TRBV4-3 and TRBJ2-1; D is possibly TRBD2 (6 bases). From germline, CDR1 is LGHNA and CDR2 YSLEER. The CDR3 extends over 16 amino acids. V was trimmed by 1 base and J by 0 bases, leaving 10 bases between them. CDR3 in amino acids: CASSQVRGSSYNEQFF. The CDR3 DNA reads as TGCGCCAGCAGCCAAGTCCGGGGGAGCTCCTACAATGAGCAGTTCTTC.

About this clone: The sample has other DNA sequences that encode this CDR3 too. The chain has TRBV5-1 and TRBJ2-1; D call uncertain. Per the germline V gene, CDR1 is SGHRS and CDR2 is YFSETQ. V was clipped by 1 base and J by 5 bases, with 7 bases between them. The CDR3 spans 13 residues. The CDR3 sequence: CASSLIQNNEQFF. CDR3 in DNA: TGCGCCAGCAGCTTGATCCAAAACAATGAGCAGTTCTTC.

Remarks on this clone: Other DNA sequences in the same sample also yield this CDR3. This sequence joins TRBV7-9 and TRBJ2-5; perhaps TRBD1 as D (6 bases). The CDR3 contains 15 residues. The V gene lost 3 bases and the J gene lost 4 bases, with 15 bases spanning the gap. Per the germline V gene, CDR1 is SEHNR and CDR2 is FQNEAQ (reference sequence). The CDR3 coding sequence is TGTGCCAGCAGCTTCCCCGCAGGGGTAGGAGAGACCCAGTACTTC. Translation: CASSFPAGVGETQYF.

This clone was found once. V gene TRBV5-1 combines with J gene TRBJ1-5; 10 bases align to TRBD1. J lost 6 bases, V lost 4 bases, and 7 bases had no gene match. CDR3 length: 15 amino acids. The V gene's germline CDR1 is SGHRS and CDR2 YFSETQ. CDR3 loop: CASSAGTGVGQPQHF. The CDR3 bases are TGCGCCAGCAGCGCCGGGACAGGGGTAGGTCAGCCCCAGCATTTT.

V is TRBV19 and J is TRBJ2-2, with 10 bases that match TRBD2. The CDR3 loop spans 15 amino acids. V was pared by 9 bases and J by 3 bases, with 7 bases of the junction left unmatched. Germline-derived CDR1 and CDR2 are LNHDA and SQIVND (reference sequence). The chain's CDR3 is CASRSGGADTGELFF. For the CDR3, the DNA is TGTGCCAGCCGGAGCGGGGGGGCCGACACCGGGGAGCTGTTTTTT.

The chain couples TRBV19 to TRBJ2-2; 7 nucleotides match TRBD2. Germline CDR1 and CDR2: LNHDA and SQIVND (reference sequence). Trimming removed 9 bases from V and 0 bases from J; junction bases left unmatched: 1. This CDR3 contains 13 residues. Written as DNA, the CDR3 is TGTGCCAGCGGGGGGACGAACACCGGGGAGCTGTTTTTT. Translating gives CASGGTNTGELFF.

Written as DNA, the CDR3 is TGTGCCAGCAGTGAAGGGCCGGGACAGGGGTACGAGCAGTACTTC. Translated, it gives CASSEGPGQGYEQYF. The chain joins TRBV6-1 to TRBJ2-7; 10 bases match TRBD1. Per the germline V gene, CDR1 is MNHNS and CDR2 is SASEGT. The CDR3 contains 15 residues. V gave up 1 base and J gave up 4 bases; unmatched junction bases: 4.

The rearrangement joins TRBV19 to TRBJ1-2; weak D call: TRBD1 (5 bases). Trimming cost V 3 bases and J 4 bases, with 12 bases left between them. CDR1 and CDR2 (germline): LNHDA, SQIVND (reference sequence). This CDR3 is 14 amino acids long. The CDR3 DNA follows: TGTGCCAGTAGTATCCAGGGATCTGTCTATGGCTACACCTTC. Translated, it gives CASSIQGSVYGYTF.

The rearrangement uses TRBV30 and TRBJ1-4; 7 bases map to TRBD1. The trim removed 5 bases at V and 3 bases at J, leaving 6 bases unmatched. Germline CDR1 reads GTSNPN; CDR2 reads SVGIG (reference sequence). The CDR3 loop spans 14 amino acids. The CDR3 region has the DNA TGTGCCTGGGCGCAAGGGACAGCTAATGAAAAACTGTTTTTT. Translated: CAWAQGTANEKLFF.

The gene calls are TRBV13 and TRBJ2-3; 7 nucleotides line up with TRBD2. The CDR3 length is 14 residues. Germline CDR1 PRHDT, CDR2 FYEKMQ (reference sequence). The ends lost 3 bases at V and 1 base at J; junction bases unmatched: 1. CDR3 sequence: CASSFTSGTDTQYF. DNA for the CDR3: TGTGCCAGCAGCTTCACTAGCGGCACAGATACGCAGTATTTT.

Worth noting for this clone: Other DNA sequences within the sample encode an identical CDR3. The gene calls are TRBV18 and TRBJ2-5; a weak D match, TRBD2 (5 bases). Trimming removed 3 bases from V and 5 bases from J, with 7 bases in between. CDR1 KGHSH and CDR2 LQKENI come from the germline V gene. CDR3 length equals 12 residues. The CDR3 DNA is TGTGCCAGCTCACCTCCGGGGGAGACCCAGTACTTC. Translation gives CASSPPGETQYF.

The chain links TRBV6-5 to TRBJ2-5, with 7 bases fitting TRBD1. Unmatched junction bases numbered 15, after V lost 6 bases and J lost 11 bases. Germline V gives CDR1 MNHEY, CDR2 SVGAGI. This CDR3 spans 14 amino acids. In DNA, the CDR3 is TGTGCCAGCAGCCCCGATGAGGGGGCTGGTGAGCAGTACTTC. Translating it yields CASSPDEGAGEQYF.

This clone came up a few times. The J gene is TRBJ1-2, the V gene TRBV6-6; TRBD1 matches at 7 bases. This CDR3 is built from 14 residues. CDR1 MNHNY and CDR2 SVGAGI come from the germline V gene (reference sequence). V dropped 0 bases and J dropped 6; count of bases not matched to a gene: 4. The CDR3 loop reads CASSYSIQGNGYTF. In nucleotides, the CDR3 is TGTGCCAGCAGTTACTCGATACAGGGGAATGGCTACACCTTC.

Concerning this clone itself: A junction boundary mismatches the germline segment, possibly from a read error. Here the CDR3 DNA reads TGTGCCAGCGGCGACGGCTACGAGCGGTACTTC. Translated, it gives CASGDGYERYF. The chain has TRBV27 and TRBJ2-7; D is unresolved. The V gene's germline CDR1 is MNHEY and CDR2 SMNVEV (reference sequence). The CDR3 totals 11 residues.

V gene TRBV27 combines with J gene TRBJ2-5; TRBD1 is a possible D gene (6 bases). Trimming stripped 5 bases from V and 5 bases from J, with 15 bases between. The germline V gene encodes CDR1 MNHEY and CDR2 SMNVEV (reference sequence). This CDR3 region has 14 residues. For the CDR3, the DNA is TGTGCCAGCAGTCACTCCGGACAGCCGGAGACCCAGTACTTC. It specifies CASSHSGQPETQYF.

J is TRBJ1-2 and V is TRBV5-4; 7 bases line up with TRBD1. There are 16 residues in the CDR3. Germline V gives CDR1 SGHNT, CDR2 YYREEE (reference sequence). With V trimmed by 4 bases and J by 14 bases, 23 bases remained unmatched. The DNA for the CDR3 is TGTGCCAGCAGCCCCGAGCGCACAGGGGCCTCTACCTCGAGAACCTTC. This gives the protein CASSPERTGASTSRTF.

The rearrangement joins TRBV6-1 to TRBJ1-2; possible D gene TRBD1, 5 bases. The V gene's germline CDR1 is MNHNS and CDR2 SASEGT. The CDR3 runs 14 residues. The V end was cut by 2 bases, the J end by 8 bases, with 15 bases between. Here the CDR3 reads CASSETGDPRGYTF. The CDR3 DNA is TGTGCCAGCAGTGAAACGGGGGACCCGAGAGGCTACACCTTC.

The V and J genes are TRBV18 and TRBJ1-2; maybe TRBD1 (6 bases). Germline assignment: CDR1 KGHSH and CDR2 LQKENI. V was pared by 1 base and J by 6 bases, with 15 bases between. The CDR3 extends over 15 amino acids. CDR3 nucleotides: TGTGCCAGCTCACCACTTTCCCCACAGGGTAATGGCTACACCTTC. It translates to CASSPLSPQGNGYTF. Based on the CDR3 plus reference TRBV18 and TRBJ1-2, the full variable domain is NAGVMQNPRHLVRRRGQEARLRCSPMKGHSHVYWYRQLPEEGLKFMVYLQKENIIDESGMPKERFSAEFPKEGPSILRIQQVVRGDSAAYFCASSPLSPQGNGYTFGSGTRLTVV.